The T cell receptor beta chain under discussion was sequenced for a study of vaccination and CD4 T cells after COVID-19. The CDR3 has 16 residues. Germline trimming cut 7 bases from V and 3 bases from J; bases unmatched to any gene: 9. CDR1 MNHEY and CDR2 SMNVEV come from the germline V gene (reference sequence). Concerning this clonotype itself: The target antigen is unknown.

Treatment denoted: roughly nine-day PBMC culture with coronavirus spike peptide pools or control peptides (ViraFEST assay). The study sequenced cultured CD4+ T cell DNA using the Oncomine TCR Beta short-read assay. TCRdb itself ran the PCR reads through MiXCR, one entry per CDR3 protein. The sample lists under 25,000 distinct CDR3 sequences, about 39% seen once, with 12% in the top ten. Sequencing was carried out using CD4+ T cells from blood, cultured in vitro. The gene calls are TRBV27 and TRBJ2-3; 11 bases are shared with TRBD1. This receptor was obtained from a human donor who had recovered from COVID-19. The CDR3 DNA sequence: TGTGCCAGCAAGTCCCGGACAGGGGGCCTTACAGATACGCAGTATTTT. It specifies CASKSRTGGLTDTQYF.